This TCR beta chain was retrieved from a study of blood T cell repertoires in COVID-19. Method: immunoSEQ multiplex PCR; TCRdb's copy keeps in-frame clones and lacks some. The sample lists about 250,000 clones, roughly 80% seen once, with roughly 8% in the top ten. CDR1 is SGHTS, CDR2 YDEGEE, per germline. The CDR3 consists of 12 residues. With 0 bases removed from V and 8 bases from J, the gap between germline ends came to 8 bases. The source of this sequence is an elderly woman with acute or convalescent COVID-19. The material sequenced was peripheral blood. V is TRBV5-8 and J is TRBJ1-1; unclear D gene. The DNA of the CDR3 is TGTGCCAGCAGCTTGGGTCGTTCGGAAGCTTTCTTT. This codes for CASSLGRSEAFF.